One sample yielded the 3 T cell receptor beta chains listed below, sequenced in a study of shared clonotypes between healthy human individuals. The repertoire was sequenced with immunoSEQ multiplex PCR; TCRdb's copy has only in-frame clones and lacks some. The repertoire holds over 150,000 clones, with 66% as singletons. Sequenced sample: memory CD4+ T cells sorted from blood. Subset of the sample: CD45RA-negative fraction. These receptor sequences come from a man aged 25-40 years in good health.

The chain uses TRBV9 and TRBJ2-1; a possible D gene is TRBD2 (6 bases). The CDR3 sequence is 15 residues long. Germline V CDR1 and CDR2: SGDLS, YYNGEE. The V end lost 3 bases, the J end lost 10 bases, and 20 bases lay between the germline ends. The CDR3 coding sequence is TGTGCCAGCAGCGAGAGGGACTCCCGGACGGAAGAGCAGTTCTTC. Encoded protein: CASSERDSRTEEQFF.

V gene TRBV6-5 combines with J gene TRBJ2-3; 7 nucleotides match TRBD2. This CDR3 is built from 15 residues. V lost 4 bases and J lost 3; bases outside the gene matches: 7. Germline CDR1 is MNHEY and CDR2 is SVGAGI. The CDR3, as DNA: TGTGCCAGCAGTTCGGGCCTAGCGGTTACAGATACGCAGTATTTT. Encoded protein: CASSSGLAVTDTQYF.

The rearrangement joins TRBV7-7 to TRBJ2-1; D is unclear. Germline loops: CDR1 SSHAT, CDR2 FNYEAQ (reference sequence). The ends were cut back, 4 bases at V and 0 bases at J, with 10 bases in the middle. The CDR3 covers 15 residues. The CDR3 sequence: CASSSLGSSYNEQFF. As DNA, the CDR3 is TGTGCCAGCAGCTCATTGGGAAGCTCCTACAATGAGCAGTTCTTC.